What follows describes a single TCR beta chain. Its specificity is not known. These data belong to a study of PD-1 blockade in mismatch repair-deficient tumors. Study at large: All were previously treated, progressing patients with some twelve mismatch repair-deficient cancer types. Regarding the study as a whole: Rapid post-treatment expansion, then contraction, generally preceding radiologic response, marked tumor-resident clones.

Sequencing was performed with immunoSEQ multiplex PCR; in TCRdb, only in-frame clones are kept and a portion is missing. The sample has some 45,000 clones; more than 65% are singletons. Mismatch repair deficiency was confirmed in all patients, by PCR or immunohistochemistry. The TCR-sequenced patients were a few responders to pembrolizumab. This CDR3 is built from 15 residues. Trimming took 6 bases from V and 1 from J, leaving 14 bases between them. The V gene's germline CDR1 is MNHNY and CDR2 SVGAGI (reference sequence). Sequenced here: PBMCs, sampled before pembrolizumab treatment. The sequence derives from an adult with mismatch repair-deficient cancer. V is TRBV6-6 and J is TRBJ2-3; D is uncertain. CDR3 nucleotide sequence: TGTGCCAGCAGATCGGTACGCGCGGGCACAGATACGCAGTATTTT. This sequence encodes CASRSVRAGTDTQYF.